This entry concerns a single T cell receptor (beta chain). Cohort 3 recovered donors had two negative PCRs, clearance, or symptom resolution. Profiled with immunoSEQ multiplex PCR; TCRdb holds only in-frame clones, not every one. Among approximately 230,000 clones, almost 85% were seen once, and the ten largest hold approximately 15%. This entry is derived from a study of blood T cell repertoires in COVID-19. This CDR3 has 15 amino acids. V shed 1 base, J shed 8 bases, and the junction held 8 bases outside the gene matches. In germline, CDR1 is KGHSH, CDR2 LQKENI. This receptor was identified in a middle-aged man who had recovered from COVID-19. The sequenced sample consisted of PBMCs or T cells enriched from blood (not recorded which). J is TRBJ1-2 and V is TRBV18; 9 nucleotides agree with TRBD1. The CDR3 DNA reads TGTGCCAGCTCACCACGGTCCGACAGGGGGAGCGGCTACACCTTC. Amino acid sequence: CASSPRSDRGSGYTF.